Below, 15 T cell receptor beta chains from the same sample are listed, as sequenced in a study of T cells after yellow fever vaccination. Each CDR3 protein is one row after TCRdb ran MiXCR on the 5' RACE reads. Here the sample spans about 350,000 distinct CDR3 sequences, around 8.1% being singletons. The starting material was PBMCs, obtained around 45 days after the first yellow fever vaccination. The receptors were gathered from a man younger than 35 who received the YFV17D yellow fever vaccine.

This clonotype was detected a few times. The chain uses TRBV4-3 and TRBJ2-3; 11 bases line up with TRBD2. J lost 5 bases, V lost 0 bases, and 4 bases had no gene match. Germline V gene sequence: CDR1 LGHNA, CDR2 YSLEER. This CDR3 region has 16 residues. CDR3 region: CASSQELAGGRDTQYF. Here the CDR3 DNA reads TGCGCCAGCAGCCAAGAATTAGCGGGGGGGCGAGATACGCAGTATTTT.

As DNA, the CDR3 is TGTGCCAGCAGCCGACAGGGAGAAGCTTTCTTT. It encodes CASSRQGEAFF. The chain uses TRBV5-4 and TRBJ1-1; TRBD1 matches 7 bases. Per germline, CDR1 SGHNT and CDR2 YYREEE (reference sequence). The CDR3 loop spans 11 amino acids. J was trimmed by 8 bases and V by 4 bases; bases with no gene match: 2.

The V call is TRBV20-1, the J call TRBJ2-7, with D perhaps matching TRBD1 (5 bases). V gave up 6 bases and J gave up 5 bases, with 11 bases separating them. The germline CDR1 and CDR2 sequences are DFQATT and SNEGSKA (reference sequence). This CDR3 region has 11 residues. The CDR3 here is CSANQGNEQYF. Written as DNA, the CDR3 is TGCAGTGCGAATCAGGGTAACGAGCAGTACTTC.

This clonotype appeared a few times. The rearrangement uses TRBV20-1 and TRBJ2-3, with D possibly TRBD2 on 6 matching bases. The CDR3 covers 12 residues. Germline CDR1 and CDR2: DFQATT and SNEGSKA (reference sequence). Here the CDR3 DNA reads TGCAGGACGGGAGCTAGCACAGATACGCAGTATTTT. Translation: CRTGASTDTQYF.

In DNA form, the CDR3 reads TGCGCCAGCAGTTTTGGGGTGACAGGGGAGACCTACGAGCAGTACTTC. It codes for CASSFGVTGETYEQYF. This chain links TRBV5-1 with TRBJ2-7; the match to TRBD1 covers 8 bases. The V gene's germline CDR1 is SGHRS and CDR2 YFSETQ. Trimming removed 5 bases from V and 2 bases from J; junction bases left unmatched: 12. The CDR3 consists of 16 residues.

This chain connects TRBV6-1 to TRBJ2-3, with 7 bases aligning to TRBD1. This CDR3 region has 16 residues. Unmatched junction bases numbered 12, after V lost 3 bases and J lost 6 bases. Germline values: CDR1 MNHNS, CDR2 SASEGT. CDR3 loop: CASSEIRGQVVDTQYF. In DNA, the CDR3 is TGTGCCAGCAGTGAGATTAGAGGACAGGTAGTGGATACGCAGTATTTT.

In this sample, this clonotype turned up a few times. The chain recombines TRBV11-1 with TRBJ2-1; D remains unclear. The CDR3 covers 14 residues. Trimming shortened V by 5 bases and J by 7 bases, and 15 bases separated the two germline ends. The germline CDR1 and CDR2 sequences are SGHAT and FQDESV (reference sequence). The CDR3 nucleotides read TGTGCCAGCAGCACTCACGGGCCGATTAATGAGCAGTTCTTC. Its translation: CASSTHGPINEQFF.

The chain links TRBV5-4 to TRBJ1-2; 11 bases fit TRBD1. The CDR3 consists of 14 residues. Germline-derived CDR1 and CDR2 are SGHNT and YYREEE (reference sequence). Trimming at V came to 2 bases and at J to 8 bases, leaving 5 bases not matched to a gene. CDR3 DNA: TGTGCCAGCAGCTTTGGGGACAGGGGGACCGGCTACACCTTC. Translated, it gives CASSFGDRGTGYTF.

The chain links TRBV12-3 or TRBV12-4 to TRBJ1-5, with a possible D match to TRBD1 (5 bases). V was shortened by 2 bases and J by 9 bases, with 11 bases between the two germline ends. The CDR3 runs to 13 residues. CDR3: CASSLMRGRPQHF. CDR3 DNA: TGTGCCAGCAGTTTAATGAGGGGAAGGCCCCAGCATTTT.

The sample holds one count of this clonotype. The chain is built from TRBV12-3 or TRBV12-4 and TRBJ2-5, with 8 bases identical to TRBD1. The CDR3 sequence is 17 residues long. Trimming cost V 10 bases and J 0 bases; bases outside gene matches: 16. CDR3 in DNA: TGTGCCATCTGTCTCCTAGGACAGGGTGGGGACCAAGAGACCCAGTACTTC. This translates into CAICLLGQGGDQETQYF.

This clonotype was picked up a small number of times. J is TRBJ2-7 and V is TRBV6-2 or TRBV6-3, with D hard to call. The CDR3 contains 15 residues. CDR1 is MNHEY and CDR2 is SVGEGT in the germline V gene. V was shortened by 0 bases and J by 0 bases, with 9 bases between the two germline ends. The CDR3 sequence is CASSYSPKASYEQYV. Written as DNA, the CDR3 is TGTGCCAGCAGTTACTCACCCAAAGCCTCCTACGAGCAGTACGTC.

This chain joins TRBV7-9 and TRBJ2-2; 8 positions match TRBD1. The CDR3 spans 16 residues. The V segment lost 5 bases and the J segment 2 bases; nucleotides outside the gene matches: 7. Germline values: CDR1 SEHNR, CDR2 FQNEAQ (reference sequence). CDR3 amino acids: CASSRHGQGNTGELFF. CDR3 in DNA: TGTGCCAGCAGCAGACACGGACAGGGTAACACCGGGGAGCTGTTTTTT.

The table lists this clonotype with many counts. The gene calls are TRBV5-6 and TRBJ1-5, with D possibly matching TRBD1 (5 bases). There are 14 residues in the CDR3. Germline CDR1 SGHDT, CDR2 YYEEEE. Trimming stripped 2 bases from V and 1 base from J, with 7 bases between. CDR3 coding DNA: TGTGCCAGCAGCTTACAGGTGAGCAATCAGCCCCAGCATTTT. This translates into CASSLQVSNQPQHF.

This clonotype was seen only a few times. The chain joins TRBV5-8 to TRBJ2-3; no reliable D call. The CDR3 loop spans 16 amino acids. The germline gives CDR1 SGHTS, CDR2 YDEGEE. Trimming left V 5 bases short and J 3 bases short, with 19 bases between. DNA of the CDR3: TGTGCCAGCAGGACCTCGAGTGGCAGCCAGACAGATACGCAGTATTTT. It translates to CASRTSSGSQTDTQYF. Supplemented by reference TRBV5-8 and TRBJ2-3, the full variable domain reads EAGVTQSPTHLIKTRGQQATLRCSPISGHTSVYWYQQALGLGLQFLLWYDEGEERNRGNFPPRFSGRQFPNYSSELNVNALELEDSALYLCASRTSSGSQTDTQYFGPGTRLTVL.

This clonotype was seen a few times. V usage is TRBV7-6 and J usage is TRBJ2-1, with 8 bases aligning to TRBD2. From germline, CDR1 is SGHVS and CDR2 FNYEAQ. CDR3 length: 13 residues. V was clipped by 7 bases and J by 14 bases; unmatched bases: 13. The CDR3 reads CASTPTAGGREFF. In nucleotides, the CDR3 is TGTGCCAGCACCCCTACGGCGGGGGGACGGGAGTTCTTC.